This TCR beta chain emerged from a study of cytomegalovirus exposure and HLA in healthy donors. Vbeta (60) and Jbeta (13) primers were used in the PCR. Clones were read by immunoSEQ multiplex PCR, and TCRdb kept only the in-frame ones, dropping some. Here the sample spans about 94,000 clones, 81% being singletons. Study-level results: It was in a later analysis that TCR association rates were seen to vary by HLA locus, highest for DRB1 and lowest for HLA-C. It was assumed in the presence/absence analyses that sequencing depth was roughly uniform across donors.

This clone was recorded once. Its matching antigen is unknown. Material: PBMCs. The TCR comes from a human donor in good health.

Here the CDR3 reads CASSQGGETQYF. The CDR3 DNA follows: TGTGCTAGCTCCCAGGGGGGCGAGACCCAGTACTTC. V usage is TRBV12-5 and J usage is TRBJ2-5; a possible D gene is TRBD1 (7 bases). V was cut by 9 bases and J by 5 bases, with 13 bases left in between. The germline V gene encodes CDR1 LGHNT and CDR2 FRNRAP. This CDR3 has 12 amino acids.